A selection of T cell receptor beta chains follows, all from one sample in a study of identical twins. TCRdb reanalysed the 5' RACE reads using MiXCR and keeps one entry per CDR3 protein. The top ten hold around 1.6% of the sample, which has hundreds of thousands of distinct CDR3 sequences, roughly an eighth seen once. These data were also filed under a second study, of yellow fever vaccine responses in identical twins.

The sequencing sample was made of PBMCs. The receptors were sampled from a woman between 18 and 29 years old in good health. CDR3s include the opening cysteine and the closing phenylalanine or tryptophan. A D gene is named only where the DNA matches it firmly. The size of a clone is reported for some rows only, either as once, few or many, or as a class for expanded clones.

CDR3nt | CDR3aa | j_gene | d_gene | len | v_gene | abundance
TGCAGTGCCGCCGGGGACACCTATGGCTACACCTTC | CSAAGDTYGYTF | TRBJ1-2 | - | 12 | TRBV20-1 | few
TGTGCCAGCAGCCCCGGGGGCACTGAAGCTTTCTTT | CASSPGGTEAFF | TRBJ1-1 | - | 12 | TRBV12-3/TRBV12-4 | many
TGTGCCAGCAGCCCCGGGTACTTCACAGATACGCAGTATTTT | CASSPGYFTDTQYF | TRBJ2-3 | - | 14 | TRBV5-5 | few
TGCGCCAGCAGCGTGGATGTGGAAGAAAAACTGTTTTTT | CASSVDVEEKLFF | TRBJ1-4 | - | 13 | TRBV5-1 | -
TGTGCCAGCAGTCAACCGGGGGCATCCTACAATGAGCAGTTCTTC | CASSQPGASYNEQFF | TRBJ2-1 | - | 15 | TRBV12-3/TRBV12-4 | -
TGTGCCAGCAGTTTAGGGGTTGGGGCCAACGTCCTGACTTTC | CASSLGVGANVLTF | TRBJ2-6 | - | 14 | TRBV12-3/TRBV12-4 | few
TGCGCCAGCAGCCTCCCCGGGACAGGCCACGGGGATACGCAGTATTTT | CASSLPGTGHGDTQYF | TRBJ2-3 | TRBD1 | 16 | TRBV5-1 | few
TGCAGCGTCGGTACAGCGACCGTACAAGAGACCCAGTACTTC | CSVGTATVQETQYF | TRBJ2-5 | - | 14 | TRBV29-1 | -
TGTGCCAGCAGCGTAGAGTTCAACGGGGACACAGATACGCAGTATTTT | CASSVEFNGDTDTQYF | TRBJ2-3 | - | 16 | TRBV9 | -
TGTGCCAGCAGTGGCGGAGGCAGCCTCGGTAGGACTTACACTGAAGCTTTCTTT | CASSGGGSLGRTYTEAFF | TRBJ1-1 | - | 18 | TRBV2 | few
TGTGCCACCACCAAGGTTAAGGAGGGCTCCTACAATGAGCAGTTCTTC | CATTKVKEGSYNEQFF | TRBJ2-1 | - | 16 | TRBV7-8 | -
TGCAGCGTTGAAGAGGGCCAGTTTCTAGAGCAGTACTTC | CSVEEGQFLEQYF | TRBJ2-7 | - | 13 | TRBV29-1 | few
TGTGCCAGCAGCGTAGCGAGGGTAGGTGAGCAGTTCTTC | CASSVARVGEQFF | TRBJ2-1 | - | 13 | TRBV9 | few
TGCGCCAGCAGCCCCGGGACTAGCGGGGGGCTCGGTTCAGATACGCAGTATTTT | CASSPGTSGGLGSDTQYF | TRBJ2-3 | TRBD2 | 18 | TRBV5-1 | -
TGTGCCAGCAGTAGACAAGCCCGGACAGAGCAGTTCTTC | CASSRQARTEQFF | TRBJ2-1 | - | 13 | TRBV28 | -
TGCAGTGCCACCACCAACAGGAACACTGAAGCTTTCTTT | CSATTNRNTEAFF | TRBJ1-1 | - | 13 | TRBV20-1 | -
TGTGCCAGCAGCCAGGGCTTCGGTGAAAATCAAGAGACCCAGTACTTC | CASSQGFGENQETQYF | TRBJ2-5 | - | 16 | TRBV13 | few
TGCGCCAGCAGCCAAGATAGGGGCCCGACAGGGGCTTTAGACACCATATATTTT | CASSQDRGPTGALDTIYF | TRBJ1-3 | TRBD1 | 18 | TRBV4-1 | -
TGTGCCAGCAGCCGACCGTCCATTCTTCAGGGGGCGGGAGAGACCCAGTACTTC | CASSRPSILQGAGETQYF | TRBJ2-5 | TRBD1 | 18 | TRBV6-1 | few
TGTGCCAGCAGTTTCGGGCCCACAGATACGCAGTATTTT | CASSFGPTDTQYF | TRBJ2-3 | - | 13 | TRBV12-3/TRBV12-4 | -
TGTGCCAGCAGCTCCACAGGGCCAAACCAAGAGACCCAGTACTTC | CASSSTGPNQETQYF | TRBJ2-5 | - | 15 | TRBV5-5 | few
TGTGCCAGCACTAACCGGGCGGGAGGTCTGTACGAGCAGTACTTC | CASTNRAGGLYEQYF | TRBJ2-7 | TRBD2 | 15 | TRBV28 | many
TGCGCCAGCAGCTTTAGCGGGGGGTACAATGAGCAGTTCTTC | CASSFSGGYNEQFF | TRBJ2-1 | TRBD2 | 14 | TRBV4-1 | many
TGTGCCAGCAGCTTTACTCGAGCGGGATCCGACTACGAGCAGTACTTC | CASSFTRAGSDYEQYF | TRBJ2-7 | TRBD2 | 16 | TRBV6-5 | few
TGTGCCATCAGTGAGGGGCTAGCGGGGTTACCTGGGGAGACCCAGTACTTC | CAISEGLAGLPGETQYF | TRBJ2-5 | TRBD2 | 17 | TRBV10-3 | -
TGTGCCAGCAGTGAATTTAAGGGAGTTATTCGGTTCTTC | CASSEFKGVIRFF | TRBJ2-1 | - | 13 | TRBV2 | -
TGTGCCAGCAGCTTAGAAGCCCCGGGACAGGGAGCAGATACGCAGTATTTT | CASSLEAPGQGADTQYF | TRBJ2-3 | TRBD1 | 17 | TRBV7-8 | few
TGTGCCAGCAGTTTTGATCTTATAGGCTCTGGGGCCAACGTCCTGACTTTC | CASSFDLIGSGANVLTF | TRBJ2-6 | - | 17 | TRBV12-3/TRBV12-4 | -
TGTGCCAGCAGCCTTATCGGGGGGGCTGGGGCAGATACGCAGTATTTT | CASSLIGGAGADTQYF | TRBJ2-3 | TRBD2 | 16 | TRBV7-8 | -
TGTGCCAGCGGACAGAGTCAAGAGACCCAGTACTTC | CASGQSQETQYF | TRBJ2-5 | - | 12 | TRBV27 | few
TGTGCCATCAGTGAGTCGGAGAGCGGGACCTACGAGCAGTACTTC | CAISESESGTYEQYF | TRBJ2-7 | TRBD2 | 15 | TRBV10-3 | few
TGCGCCAGCAGCTCCAGCGGGACTAGCGGGGGGATGGCGTGGACCGGGGAGCTGTTTTTT | CASSSSGTSGGMAWTGELFF | TRBJ2-2 | TRBD2 | 20 | TRBV5-1 | -
TGTGCCACCAGTGAAGCCGTCGACAATGAGCAGTTCTTC | CATSEAVDNEQFF | TRBJ2-1 | - | 13 | TRBV24-1 | many
TGTGCCAGCAGCTTAATTGGACAGGGGAACACTGAAGCTTTCTTT | CASSLIGQGNTEAFF | TRBJ1-1 | TRBD1 | 15 | TRBV5-6 | few
TGTGCCATCAGTGAGGGGGGGACAGGGGCTAGCAATCAGCCCCAGCATTTT | CAISEGGTGASNQPQHF | TRBJ1-5 | TRBD1 | 17 | TRBV10-3 | few
TGCGCCAGCAGCCAAGGTCAGGCGAGCACAGATACGCAGTATTTT | CASSQGQASTDTQYF | TRBJ2-3 | - | 15 | TRBV4-1 | -
TGTGCCAGCAGTTTCGGGGGGCCCGAGTACGAGCAGTACTTC | CASSFGGPEYEQYF | TRBJ2-7 | - | 14 | TRBV12-3/TRBV12-4 | many
TGTGCCAGCAGCTTAGCGACCGGACACCCTAATCAGCCCCAGCATTTT | CASSLATGHPNQPQHF | TRBJ1-5 | - | 16 | TRBV7-8 | -
TGCGCCAGCAGCCAAGTTGGGACAGGGGGTTTCACTGAAGCTTTCTTT | CASSQVGTGGFTEAFF | TRBJ1-1 | TRBD1 | 16 | TRBV4-1 | -
TGTGCCAGCAGTTCGGACCTAGTGTCAGATACGCAGTATTTT | CASSSDLVSDTQYF | TRBJ2-3 | - | 14 | TRBV28 | -